Following are 23 T cell receptor beta chains from one sample sequenced in a study of PD-1 blockade in classical Hodgkin lymphoma. After autologous stem cell transplantation all patients relapsed, and prior brentuximab vedotin exposure differed between cohorts. Magnetic negative selection was used to purify CD4+ T cells from PBMCs that had been thawed. Clones were sequenced by immunoSEQ multiplex PCR, and TCRdb holds only the in-frame ones, with some missing. The table records 30,000 to 40,000 clones, 80% to 95% of them present only once. The specimen was CD4+ T cells from blood, collected at baseline. The source of these receptors is a human donor with classical Hodgkin lymphoma.

The rearrangement links TRBV18 to TRBJ1-3, with D perhaps matching TRBD1 (6 bases). CDR3 size: 16 residues. Germline lookup yields CDR1 KGHSH and CDR2 LQKENI. Trimming cost V 3 bases and J 0 bases, with 12 bases left between them. CDR3 in amino acids: CASSPKTGSSGNTIYF. CDR3 coding DNA: TGTGCCAGCTCACCTAAGACAGGCAGCTCTGGAAACACCATATATTTT.

The chain combines TRBV7-8 with TRBJ1-2, with D perhaps matching TRBD1 (5 bases). V lost 4 bases and J 0 bases, leaving 12 bases between the germline ends. Germline CDR1 SGHVS, CDR2 FQNEAQ. This CDR3 is 15 amino acids long. The CDR3 reads CASSSRDGSNYGYTF. The DNA of the CDR3 is TGTGCCAGCAGCTCCAGGGACGGCTCTAACTATGGCTACACCTTC.

V is TRBV27 and J is TRBJ1-2; a possible D gene is TRBD1 (6 bases). Trimming left V 6 bases short and J 4 bases short, with 21 bases between. The CDR3 has 16 residues. Germline values: CDR1 MNHEY, CDR2 SMNVEV (reference sequence). The CDR3 loop is CASRTVGGARPYGYTF. The CDR3 DNA sequence: TGTGCCAGCAGAACGGTCGGGGGCGCTCGGCCCTATGGCTACACCTTC.

This CDR3 reads CSVETTGANVLTF. CDR3 bases: TGCAGCGTTGAAACCACTGGGGCCAACGTCCTGACTTTC. The rearrangement joins TRBV29-1 to TRBJ2-6; no clear D gene. V shed 2 bases and J shed 2 bases, with 4 bases lying between them. This CDR3 spans 13 amino acids. Germline CDR1 is SQVTM and CDR2 is ANQGSEA.

This chain uses TRBV5-4 with TRBJ2-3, with D possibly matching TRBD2 (5 bases). Trimming left V 2 bases short and J 1 base short, with 8 bases between. CDR3 length: 14 amino acids. CDR1 is SGHNT, CDR2 YYREEE, per germline (reference sequence). DNA for the CDR3: TGTGCCAGCAGCTTAGCGGCCCGCACAGATACGCAGTATTTT. As protein: CASSLAARTDTQYF.

The rearrangement links TRBV28 to TRBJ1-1, with 8 bases aligning to TRBD1. This CDR3 is 18 amino acids long. V was clipped by 8 bases and J by 1 base; unmatched bases: 18. Germline V lookup: CDR1 MDHEN, CDR2 SYDVKM. CDR3 amino acids: CASQAGGGQVDGNTEAFF. The CDR3 region has the DNA TGTGCCAGCCAAGCAGGGGGCGGTCAGGTGGATGGGAACACTGAAGCTTTCTTT.

The rearrangement joins TRBV4-1 to TRBJ2-7, with D unresolved. Germline CDR1 MGHRA, CDR2 YSYEKL. Trimming removed 3 bases at V and 0 bases at J, with 18 bases between. This CDR3 is 17 amino acids long. The CDR3 reads CASSQASFPTVSYEQYF. The CDR3 bases are TGCGCCAGCAGCCAGGCCTCATTCCCGACGGTCTCCTACGAGCAGTACTTC.

J is TRBJ1-4 and V is TRBV21-1; the table's D call TRBD1 went unverified against the DNA. TRBV21-1 is termed a pseudogene. The CDR3 totals 14 residues. CDR3 loop: CASSKGTGEEKLFF. CDR3 DNA sequence: TGTGCCAGCAGCAAAGGGACAGGGGAGGAAAAACTGTTTTTT.

The chain joins TRBV2 to TRBJ1-5; D is perhaps TRBD1 (5 bases). Germline V gene data show CDR1 as SNHLY and CDR2 as FYNNEI. With 7 bases removed from V and 2 bases from J, the gap between germline ends came to 12 bases. This CDR3 region has 14 residues. The CDR3 DNA is TGTGCCAGCACCAGGGAAATTGGCAATCAGCCCCAGCATTTT. This codes for CASTREIGNQPQHF.

V is TRBV7-9 and J is TRBJ1-4; D remains ambiguous. The CDR3 has 16 amino acids. Trimming left V 1 base short and J 7 bases short, with 16 bases between. In germline, CDR1 is SEHNR, CDR2 FQNEAQ (reference sequence). The CDR3 bases are TGTGCCAGCAGCTTAGGGTCCGCTCCCTGGGGTGAAAAACTGTTTTTT. It specifies CASSLGSAPWGEKLFF.

This chain uses TRBV28 with TRBJ2-1, with 14 bases lining up with TRBD2. After removal of 11 bases from V and 9 bases from J, the junction contained 15 bases not matched to a gene. CDR3 length: 16 amino acids. Germline-derived CDR1 and CDR2 are MDHEN and SYDVKM. Here the CDR3 reads CAAAPPGLAGVGEQFF. DNA of the CDR3: TGTGCCGCAGCTCCACCGGGACTAGCGGGAGTTGGTGAGCAGTTCTTC.

The V and J genes are TRBV29-1 and TRBJ2-7; 7 bases match TRBD2. Trimming took 1 base from V and 7 from J; bases not matched to a gene: 10. Looked up from germline, CDR1 is SQVTM and CDR2 is ANQGSEA. The CDR3 sequence is 14 residues long. Written as DNA, the CDR3 is TGCAGCGTTGAAGTGAGTAGCGGGCTCTTGGAGCAGTACTTC. This sequence encodes CSVEVSSGLLEQYF.

The genes are TRBV28 and TRBJ1-1, with D unresolved. The V end was cut by 1 base, the J end by 1 base, with 7 bases between. This CDR3 has 14 amino acids. Germline lookup yields CDR1 MDHEN and CDR2 SYDVKM. CDR3 amino acids: CASSLFTGNTEAFF. The DNA for the CDR3 is TGTGCCAGCAGTTTATTCACTGGGAACACTGAAGCTTTCTTT.

The chain uses TRBV4-2 and TRBJ1-3; perhaps TRBD1 as D (6 bases). V lost 4 bases to trimming and J lost 3 bases, with 10 bases between them. Germline values: CDR1 LGHNA, CDR2 YNFKEQ. This CDR3 is built from 14 residues. CDR3 amino acids: CASSLDRIGNTIYF. Here the CDR3 DNA reads TGTGCCAGCAGCCTCGACAGGATTGGAAACACCATATATTTT.

This sequence joins TRBV25-1 and TRBJ1-2; D remains ambiguous. Germline V lookup: CDR1 MGHDK, CDR2 SYGVNS. The CDR3 is 13 amino acids. V dropped 4 bases and J dropped 4 bases, with 10 bases sitting between them. CDR3 residues: CASSGRVIYGYTF. DNA for the CDR3: TGTGCCAGCAGTGGAAGGGTGATCTATGGCTACACCTTC.

The chain links TRBV5-6 to TRBJ2-3; 7 positions match TRBD2. V lost 6 bases to trimming and J lost 2 bases; unmatched junction nucleotides: 9. CDR1 is SGHDT and CDR2 is YYEEEE in the germline V gene. The CDR3 spans 15 residues. CDR3 coding DNA: TGTGCCAGCACCGATGTGGGGGGGTACACAGATACGCAGTATTTT. This gives the protein CASTDVGGYTDTQYF.

The genes are TRBV5-1 and TRBJ2-3; the D is unclear. Trimming cost V 0 bases and J 0 bases, with 8 bases left between them. CDR3 size: 15 residues. Germline lookup yields CDR1 SGHRS and CDR2 YFSETQ. DNA for the CDR3: TGCGCCAGCAGCTTGGCGGACCCTAGCACAGATACGCAGTATTTT. It is translated as CASSLADPSTDTQYF.

The chain joins TRBV28 to TRBJ2-1, with 8 nucleotides matching TRBD1. The V segment lost 3 bases and the J segment 2 bases; nucleotides outside the gene matches: 6. Germline V gene sequence: CDR1 MDHEN, CDR2 SYDVKM. CDR3 size: 16 residues. CDR3 coding DNA: TGTGCCAGCAGTTTGATCCCCAGGGGGCCCTACAATGAGCAGTTCTTC. Amino acid sequence: CASSLIPRGPYNEQFF.

The CDR3 reads CSVGLIANTGELFF. CDR3 in DNA: TGCAGCGTGGGGCTGATCGCGAACACCGGGGAGCTGTTTTTT. The rearrangement joins TRBV29-1 to TRBJ2-2, with D possibly TRBD1 on 5 matching bases. V gave up 6 bases and J gave up 0 bases, with 11 bases separating them. CDR1 SQVTM and CDR2 ANQGSEA come from the germline V gene. The length of the CDR3 is 14 residues.

This rearrangement joins TRBV5-1 to TRBJ2-7; TRBD1 matches at 7 bases. CDR1 is SGHRS, CDR2 YFSETQ, per germline. Trimming removed 4 bases from V and 0 bases from J; junction bases left unmatched: 10. The CDR3 loop spans 16 amino acids. CDR3 coding DNA: TGCGCCAGCAGCCCCACCCCCGGGACAGCCTCCTACGAGCAGTACTTC. It is translated as CASSPTPGTASYEQYF. The full variable domain, its missing parts supplied by reference TRBV5-1 and TRBJ2-7, is KAGVTQTPRYLIKTRGQQVTLSCSPISGHRSVSWYQQTPGQGLQFLFEYFSETQRNKGNFPGRFSGRQFSNSRSEMNVSTLELGDSALYLCASSPTPGTASYEQYFGPGTRLTVT.

The chain uses TRBV6-6 and TRBJ1-1; unclear D gene. This CDR3 is built from 13 residues. V shed 7 bases and J shed 1 base, with 10 bases lying between them. Looked up from germline, CDR1 is MNHNY and CDR2 is SVGAGI (reference sequence). For the CDR3, the DNA is TGTGCCAGCACCCCGGGAGGGAACACTGAAGCTTTCTTT. Protein product: CASTPGGNTEAFF.

The chain has TRBV2 and TRBJ2-1; 11 nucleotides agree with TRBD2. Trimming removed 10 bases from V and 4 bases from J; junction bases left unmatched: 9. Germline CDR1 and CDR2: SNHLY and FYNNEI. The CDR3 sequence is 15 residues long. CDR3 coding DNA: TGTGCCACCGCCCCCCGGACTAGCGGGTACAATGAGCAGTTCTTC. Protein sequence: CATAPRTSGYNEQFF.

V is TRBV5-4 and J is TRBJ1-4; 9 positions match TRBD1. V was clipped by 0 bases and J by 4 bases; unmatched bases: 1. The length of the CDR3 is 15 residues. CDR1 and CDR2 from the germline V gene are SGHNT and YYREEE (reference sequence). The CDR3 sequence: CASSLAGQGNEKLFF. In DNA form, the CDR3 reads TGTGCCAGCAGCTTGGCGGGACAGGGTAATGAAAAACTGTTTTTT. Full variable domain (rest looked up from reference TRBV5-4 and TRBJ1-4): ETGVTQSPTHLIKTRGQQVTLRCSSQSGHNTVSWYQQALGQGPQFIFQYYREEENGRGNFPPRFSGLQFPNYSSELNVNALELDDSALYLCASSLAGQGNEKLFFGSGTQLSVL.